The subject of this entry is one TCR beta chain. The antigen remains undetermined. The data belong to a study of cytomegalovirus exposure and HLA in healthy donors. Points from the study as a whole: The study labeled 150 or so TCR beta chains cytomegalovirus-associated. The CMV antigen specificity of a few CMV-associated chains was confirmed through in vitro analysis.

CDR1 MNHNS and CDR2 SASEGT come from the germline V gene. This CDR3 spans 15 amino acids. Trimming took off 6 bases at V and 0 bases at J, with 11 bases between the two ends. Only in-frame clones appear in the TCRdb table, and some are missing; sequencing was by immunoSEQ multiplex PCR. The data contain tens of thousands of clones, less than 90% of them singletons. The source is a woman aged 18-29 years in good health and CMV-seropositive. This chain uses TRBV6-1 with TRBJ1-4; D not certain. Sequencing input: PBMCs. The CDR3: CASRNSPTTNEKLFF. DNA for the CDR3: TGTGCCAGCAGAAACAGTCCCACAACTAATGAAAAACTGTTTTTT.